This TCR beta chain was sequenced during a study of OX40 agonist ivuxolimab in advanced cancers. The repertoire was sequenced with immunoSEQ multiplex PCR; TCRdb's copy has only in-frame clones and lacks some. The sample has some 77,000 clones; 70% to 90% are singletons. Per germline, CDR1 MNHEY and CDR2 SVGAGI. The CDR3 runs 15 residues. Trimming cost V 8 bases and J 6 bases, with 20 bases left between them. The sample consisted of CD4+ or CD8+ T cells sorted from blood, taken in a trial of the OX40 agonist ivuxolimab. The source of this sequence is an adult with an advanced solid tumor such as melanoma, head and neck, liver or kidney cancer. The rearrangement links TRBV6-5 to TRBJ1-5, with D possibly TRBD1 on 6 matching bases. The CDR3 loop is CASSLTGKLGQPQHF. In nucleotides, the CDR3 is TGTGCCAGCTCACTCACAGGGAAGTTAGGTCAGCCCCAGCATTTT.